Presented here are 16 T cell receptor beta chains from one specimen sequenced in a study of T cells in Graves' hyperthyroidism and ophthalmopathy. Authors of the study amplified TCR beta CDR3 regions from RNA transcripts. RT-PCR in the first round (using the HTBI primer set) targeted the TCR CDR3. TCRdb re-called the multiplex PCR reads through MiXCR, storing one row per CDR3 protein. The table records around 570,000 distinct CDR3 sequences, just under 20% of them present only once. Sequencing input: blood. These TCRs come from a man aged 40-50 years with Graves' ophthalmopathy.

V is TRBV27 and J is TRBJ1-2; D uncertain. V was pared by 7 bases and J by 4 bases, with 7 bases between. The CDR3 is 11 residues long. CDR1 is MNHEY and CDR2 is SMNVEV in the germline V gene (reference sequence). CDR3 DNA sequence: TGTGCCAGCACCTGGGGCTATGGCTACACCTTC. Its translation: CASTWGYGYTF.

This chain connects TRBV18 to TRBJ1-1, with 7 bases that match TRBD1. V lost 3 bases, J lost 6 bases, and 7 bases stayed unmatched. Germline CDR1 and CDR2: KGHSH and LQKENI. The CDR3 has 14 amino acids. The CDR3, as DNA: TGTGCCAGCTCACCCCGACAGGGAGGAGCTGAAGCTTTCTTT. Translation gives CASSPRQGGAEAFF. The entire variable domain, with the rest obtained from reference TRBV18 and TRBJ1-1, is as follows: NAGVMQNPRHLVRRRGQEARLRCSPMKGHSHVYWYRQLPEEGLKFMVYLQKENIIDESGMPKERFSAEFPKEGPSILRIQQVVRGDSAAYFCASSPRQGGAEAFFGQGTRLTVV.

This clonotype showed up just a few times. The chain combines TRBV2 with TRBJ2-3; D could derive from TRBD1 or TRBD2 (5 bases each). The CDR3 sequence is 15 residues long. The germline gives CDR1 SNHLY, CDR2 FYNNEI. V dropped 5 bases and J dropped 0 bases, with 12 bases sitting between them. Here the CDR3 DNA reads TGTGCCAGCAGTTGGGACCATGCTAGCACAGATACGCAGTATTTT. Amino acids: CASSWDHASTDTQYF. Looking up the rest from reference TRBV2 and TRBJ2-3 gives the full variable domain: EPEVTQTPSHQVTQMGQEVILRCVPISNHLYFYWYRQILGQKVEFLVSFYNNEISEKSEIFDDQFSVERPDGSNFTLKIRSTKLEDSAMYFCASSWDHASTDTQYFGPGTRLTVL.

This chain joins TRBV12-5 and TRBJ2-6; TRBD1 or TRBD2 may be the D gene (6 bases each). The V end was cut by 6 bases, the J end by 2 bases, with 14 bases between. Germline V gene lookup returns CDR1 LGHNT and CDR2 FRNRAP. CDR3 length equals 16 residues. CDR3 sequence reads: CASGPWGAAGANVLTF. The CDR3 region has the DNA TGTGCTAGTGGCCCCTGGGGGGCAGCTGGGGCCAACGTCCTGACTTTC.

This clonotype appeared a few times. The CDR3 spells CSARPGASDTQYF. CDR3 DNA sequence: TGCAGTGCCAGACCTGGGGCTAGCGATACGCAGTATTTT. The J gene is TRBJ2-3, the V gene TRBV20-1; D is possibly TRBD1 or TRBD2 (5 bases each). V shed 6 bases and J shed 6 bases, with 16 bases lying between them. The CDR3 extends over 13 amino acids. Germline CDR1 and CDR2: DFQATT and SNEGSKA (reference sequence).

The chain joins TRBV7-8 to TRBJ2-2; D might be TRBD2 (6 bases). The CDR3 spans 14 residues. V gave up 9 bases and J gave up 5 bases, with 16 bases separating them. Per the germline V gene, CDR1 is SGHVS and CDR2 is FQNEAQ. CDR3 sequence: CASSMVAGTGELFF. In DNA, the CDR3 is TGTGCCAGTAGTATGGTGGCGGGAACCGGGGAGCTGTTTTTT.

There are a few counts of this clonotype. The V and J genes are TRBV6-1 and TRBJ1-5; no firm D call. This CDR3 is built from 15 residues. The V end lost 3 bases, the J end lost 1 base, and 10 bases lay between the germline ends. CDR1 and CDR2 from the germline V gene are MNHNS and SASEGT. CDR3 sequence reads: CASSDTLRSNQPQHF. For the CDR3, the DNA is TGTGCCAGCAGTGATACATTAAGGAGCAATCAGCCCCAGCATTTT.

V gene TRBV28 combines with J gene TRBJ2-2; D remains ambiguous. The V gene lost 10 bases and the J gene lost 5 bases, with 14 bases spanning the gap. There are 13 residues in the CDR3. Germline V lookup: CDR1 MDHEN, CDR2 SYDVKM. In DNA form, the CDR3 reads TGTGCCACCACCGGCGAGTGGACCGGGGAGCTGTTTTTT. It translates to CATTGEWTGELFF.

Note on this clonotype: This clone may be a read error of a much larger clone one base away. V is TRBV20-1 and J is TRBJ2-1; TRBD2 matches at 8 bases. The CDR3 covers 19 residues. Germline V gene lookup returns CDR1 DFQATT and CDR2 SNEGSKA (reference sequence). J gave up 3 bases and V 2 bases, and 18 bases lay outside the gene matches. The CDR3: CSARRLFAGASGFYNEQFF. CDR3 nucleotide sequence: TGCAGTGCTAGAAGGTTGTTTGCCGGGGCTAGCGGGTTCTACAATGAGCAGTTCTTC.

The chain uses TRBV10-3 and TRBJ2-3, with 9 nucleotides matching TRBD1. This CDR3 is 13 amino acids long. Germline trimming cut 10 bases from V and 5 bases from J; bases unmatched to any gene: 7. Looked up from germline, CDR1 is ENHRY and CDR2 is SYGVKD. The CDR3 sequence is CATLGQGLDTQYF. As DNA, the CDR3 is TGTGCCACCCTTGGACAGGGGTTAGATACGCAGTATTTT.

Regarding this clonotype: A much larger clone is a single base away; this may be a read error. The final CDR3 position lacks the conserved phenylalanine or tryptophan, pointing to a likely read error. The genes are TRBV7-2 and TRBJ1-1; D is uncertain. This CDR3 has 13 amino acids. The ends were cut back, 5 bases at V and 2 bases at J, with 9 bases in the middle. Germline CDR1 is SGHTA and CDR2 is FQGNSA. The CDR3 region has the DNA TGTGCCAGCAGCCCTACCATAAACACTGAAGCTTTCCTT. Amino acid sequence: CASSPTINTEAFL.

This clonotype was counted a few times. The genes are TRBV7-2 and TRBJ1-2; maybe TRBD1 (5 bases). The CDR3 totals 15 residues. Germline V lookup: CDR1 SGHTA, CDR2 FQGNSA. The ends were cut back, 4 bases at V and 6 bases at J, with 18 bases in the middle. CDR3 bases: TGTGCCAGCAGCTCGGGGAAAGGGGAGGGAGATGGCTACACCTTC. This sequence encodes CASSSGKGEGDGYTF.

The chain recombines TRBV30 with TRBJ1-5; no reliable D call. The CDR3 loop spans 13 amino acids. Germline V gene lookup returns CDR1 GTSNPN and CDR2 SVGIG (reference sequence). Trimming removed 3 bases at V and 2 bases at J, with 8 bases between. CDR3 sequence: CAWRGKGNQPQHF. The CDR3 nucleotides are TGTGCCTGGAGGGGGAAGGGCAATCAGCCCCAGCATTTT.

Only a few counts were recorded for this clonotype. V gene TRBV7-3 combines with J gene TRBJ2-4; possibly TRBD1 or TRBD2 for D (5 bases each). This CDR3 has 15 residues. Per the germline V gene, CDR1 is SGHTA and CDR2 is FQGTGA. The germline V and J ends were trimmed by 5 bases and 6 bases, with 17 bases remaining between them. Here the CDR3 reads CASSPMRGGRNIQYF. DNA of the CDR3: TGTGCCAGCAGCCCAATGAGGGGCGGAAGAAACATTCAGTACTTC.

There are a few counts of this clonotype. The chain links TRBV5-1 to TRBJ2-6; the D is unclear. This CDR3 is built from 15 residues. CDR1 is SGHRS, CDR2 YFSETQ, per germline. V was pared by 3 bases and J by 0 bases, with 7 bases between. This CDR3 reads CASSSISSGANVLTF. CDR3 nucleotides: TGCGCCAGCAGCTCAATAAGCTCTGGGGCCAACGTCCTGACTTTC.

Note on this clonotype: This may stem from a read error, because a much larger clone lies one nucleotide away. This rearrangement joins TRBV2 to TRBJ1-3; D is unclear. V lost 4 bases to trimming and J lost 1 base, with 14 bases between them. CDR3 size: 16 residues. From germline, CDR1 is SNHLY and CDR2 FYNNEI. CDR3 coding DNA: TGTGCCAGCAGTGTGTCTCGGCGGGTATCTGGAAACACCATATATTTT. As protein: CASSVSRRVSGNTIYF.